This T cell receptor (beta chain) was profiled in a study of T-cell memory formation after mild COVID-19. Constant-segment primers were used for 5'RACE, and the resulting TCR alpha and TCR beta cDNA libraries carried sample barcodes and UMIs. TCRdb reprocessed the 5' RACE reads with MiXCR, giving one entry per CDR3 protein. The data hold approximately 100,000 distinct CDR3 sequences, with approximately 12% observed a single time. The CDR3 is 13 amino acids. Per the germline V gene, CDR1 is DFQATT and CDR2 is SNEGSKA (reference sequence). V lost 3 bases and J lost 2; bases outside the gene matches: 0.

This chain links TRBV20-1 with TRBJ2-5, with 10 bases that match TRBD2. Sequencing was performed on PBMCs or a T cell subset sorted from them (not recorded which). The sequence was collected from a man aged 18 to 35 who had mild COVID-19 (a few samples of this study predate the infection). Cell type and time point are not known. DNA of the CDR3: TGCAGTGCTAGGACTAGCGGGCAAGAGACCCAGTACTTC. Protein product: CSARTSGQETQYF.